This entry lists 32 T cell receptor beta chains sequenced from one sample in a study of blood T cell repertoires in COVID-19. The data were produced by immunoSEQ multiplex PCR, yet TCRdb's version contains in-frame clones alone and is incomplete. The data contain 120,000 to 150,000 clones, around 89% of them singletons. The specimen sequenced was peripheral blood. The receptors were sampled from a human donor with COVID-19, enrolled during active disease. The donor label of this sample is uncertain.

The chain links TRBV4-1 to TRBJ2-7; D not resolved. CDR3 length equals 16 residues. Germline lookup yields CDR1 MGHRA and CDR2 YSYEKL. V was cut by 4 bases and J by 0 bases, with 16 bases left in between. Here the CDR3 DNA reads TGCGCCAGCAGCCGAGCCCTGGCAGGTATCTCCTACGAGCAGTACTTC. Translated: CASSRALAGISYEQYF.

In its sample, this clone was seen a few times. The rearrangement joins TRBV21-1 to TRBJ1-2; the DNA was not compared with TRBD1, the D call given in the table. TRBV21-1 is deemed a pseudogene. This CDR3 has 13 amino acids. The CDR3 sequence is CASSKRGGQGYTF. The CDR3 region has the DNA TGTGCCAGCAGCAAACGTGGGGGACAGGGCTACACCTTC.

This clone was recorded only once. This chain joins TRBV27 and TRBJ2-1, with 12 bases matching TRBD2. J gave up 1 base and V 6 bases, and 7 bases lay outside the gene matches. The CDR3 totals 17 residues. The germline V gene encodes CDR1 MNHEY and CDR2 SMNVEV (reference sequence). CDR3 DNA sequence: TGTGCCAGCAGGAGGCCCGGACTAGCGGGGTCCTACAATGAGCAGTTCTTC. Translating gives CASRRPGLAGSYNEQFF.

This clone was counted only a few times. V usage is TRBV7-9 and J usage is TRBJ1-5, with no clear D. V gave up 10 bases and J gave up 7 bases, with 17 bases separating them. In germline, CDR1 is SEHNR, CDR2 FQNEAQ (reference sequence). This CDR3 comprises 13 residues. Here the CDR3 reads CAKQKWEIQPQHF. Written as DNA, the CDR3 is TGTGCCAAACAGAAGTGGGAGATCCAGCCCCAGCATTTT.

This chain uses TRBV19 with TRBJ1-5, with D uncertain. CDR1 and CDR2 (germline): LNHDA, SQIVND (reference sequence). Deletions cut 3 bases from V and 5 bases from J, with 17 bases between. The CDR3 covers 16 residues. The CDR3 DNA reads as TGTGCCAGTAGTATCCGCAGCCCCACGGGAGATCAGCCCCAGCATTTT. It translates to CASSIRSPTGDQPQHF. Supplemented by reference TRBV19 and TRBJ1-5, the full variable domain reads DGGITQSPKYLFRKEGQNVTLSCEQNLNHDAMYWYRQDPGQGLRLIYYSQIVNDFQKGDIAEGYSVSREKKESFPLTVTSAQKNPTAFYLCASSIRSPTGDQPQHFGDGTRLSIL.

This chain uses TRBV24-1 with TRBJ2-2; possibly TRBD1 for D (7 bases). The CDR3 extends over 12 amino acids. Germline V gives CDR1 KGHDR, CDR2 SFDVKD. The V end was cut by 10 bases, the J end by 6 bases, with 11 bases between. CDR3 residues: CATGGGAGELFF. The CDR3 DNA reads TGTGCCACTGGAGGGGGCGCCGGGGAGCTGTTTTTT.

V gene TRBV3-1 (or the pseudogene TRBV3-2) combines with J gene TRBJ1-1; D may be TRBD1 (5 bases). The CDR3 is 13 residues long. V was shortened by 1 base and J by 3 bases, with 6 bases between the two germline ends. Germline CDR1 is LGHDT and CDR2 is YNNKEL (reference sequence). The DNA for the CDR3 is TGTGCCAGCAGCCAAGGCAGGGACACTGAAGCTTTCTTT. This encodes CASSQGRDTEAFF.

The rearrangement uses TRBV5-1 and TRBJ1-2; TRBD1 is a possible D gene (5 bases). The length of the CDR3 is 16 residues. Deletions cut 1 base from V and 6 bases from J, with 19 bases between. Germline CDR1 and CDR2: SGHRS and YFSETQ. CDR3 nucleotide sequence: TGCGCCAGCAGCTTGAACAGGCCCCAAGGCAGCGATGGCTACACCTTC. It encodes CASSLNRPQGSDGYTF.

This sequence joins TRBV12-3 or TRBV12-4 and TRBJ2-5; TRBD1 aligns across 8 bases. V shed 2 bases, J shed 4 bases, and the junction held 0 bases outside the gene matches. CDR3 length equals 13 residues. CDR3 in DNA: TGTGCCAGCAGTTTACAGGGGGCAGAGACCCAGTACTTC. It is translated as CASSLQGAETQYF.

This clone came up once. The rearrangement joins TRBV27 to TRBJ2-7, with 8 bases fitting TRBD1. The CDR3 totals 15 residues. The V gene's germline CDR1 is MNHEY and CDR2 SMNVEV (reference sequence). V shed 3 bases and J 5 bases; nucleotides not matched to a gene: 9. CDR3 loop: CASSFLGQGPHEQYF. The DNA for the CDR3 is TGTGCCAGCAGTTTCCTTGGACAGGGTCCACACGAGCAGTACTTC.

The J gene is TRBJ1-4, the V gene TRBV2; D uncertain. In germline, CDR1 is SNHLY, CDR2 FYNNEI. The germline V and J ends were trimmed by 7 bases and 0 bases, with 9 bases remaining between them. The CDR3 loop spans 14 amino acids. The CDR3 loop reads CASKQPATNEKLFF. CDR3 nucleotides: TGTGCCAGCAAACAGCCTGCAACTAATGAAAAACTGTTTTTT.

The CDR3 reads CASSIISRDRDEQYF. Written as DNA, the CDR3 is TGTGCCAGTAGTATCATATCCCGGGACAGGGACGAGCAGTACTTC. The chain combines TRBV19 with TRBJ2-7; 9 bases match TRBD1. The CDR3 covers 15 residues. Losses at the gene ends were 3 bases for V and 5 bases for J; bases not matched to a gene: 8. CDR1 is LNHDA and CDR2 is SQIVND in the germline V gene (reference sequence).

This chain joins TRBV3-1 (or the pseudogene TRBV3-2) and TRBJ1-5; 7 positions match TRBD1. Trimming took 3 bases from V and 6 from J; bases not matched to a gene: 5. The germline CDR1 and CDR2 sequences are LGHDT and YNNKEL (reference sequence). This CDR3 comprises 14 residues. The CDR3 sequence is CASSHEGASQPQHF. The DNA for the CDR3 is TGTGCCAGCAGCCATGAGGGGGCGAGTCAGCCCCAGCATTTT.

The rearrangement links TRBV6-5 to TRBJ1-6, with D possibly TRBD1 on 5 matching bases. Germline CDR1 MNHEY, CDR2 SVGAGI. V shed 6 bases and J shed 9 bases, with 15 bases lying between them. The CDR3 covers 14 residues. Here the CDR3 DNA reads TGTGCCAGCAGACCCACGGGGGGTGGTTCACCCCTCCACTTT. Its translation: CASRPTGGGSPLHF.

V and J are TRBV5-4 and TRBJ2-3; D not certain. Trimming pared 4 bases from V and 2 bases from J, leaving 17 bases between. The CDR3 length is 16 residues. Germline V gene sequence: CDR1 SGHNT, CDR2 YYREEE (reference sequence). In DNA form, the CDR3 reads TGTGCCAGCAGCCCCCGACTGAATCCCTACACAGATACGCAGTATTTT. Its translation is CASSPRLNPYTDTQYF.

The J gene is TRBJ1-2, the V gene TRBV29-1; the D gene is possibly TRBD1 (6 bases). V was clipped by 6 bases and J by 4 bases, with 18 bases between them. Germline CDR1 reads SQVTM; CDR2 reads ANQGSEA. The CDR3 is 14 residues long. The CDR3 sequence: CSVASVTGSYGYTF. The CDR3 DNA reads TGCAGCGTCGCCTCTGTTACAGGGAGCTATGGCTACACCTTC.

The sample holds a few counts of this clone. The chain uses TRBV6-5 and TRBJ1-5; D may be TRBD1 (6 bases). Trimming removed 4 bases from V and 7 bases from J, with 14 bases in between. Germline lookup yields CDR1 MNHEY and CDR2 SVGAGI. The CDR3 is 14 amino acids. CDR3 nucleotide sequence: TGTGCCAGCAGTTCTGACAGGACTGGACAGCCCCAGCATTTT. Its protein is CASSSDRTGQPQHF.

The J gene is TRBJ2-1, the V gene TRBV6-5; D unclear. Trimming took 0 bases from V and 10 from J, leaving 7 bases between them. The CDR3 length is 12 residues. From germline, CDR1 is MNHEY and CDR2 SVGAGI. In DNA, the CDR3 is TGTGCCAGCAGTTACTCGAGGTACGAGCAGTTCTTC. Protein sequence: CASSYSRYEQFF.

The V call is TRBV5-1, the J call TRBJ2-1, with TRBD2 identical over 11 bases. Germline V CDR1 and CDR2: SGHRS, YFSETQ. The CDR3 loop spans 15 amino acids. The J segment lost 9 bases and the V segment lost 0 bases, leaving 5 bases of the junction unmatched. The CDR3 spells CASSLGSGGAGEQFF. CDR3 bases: TGCGCCAGCAGCTTGGGTAGCGGGGGGGCTGGTGAGCAGTTCTTC.

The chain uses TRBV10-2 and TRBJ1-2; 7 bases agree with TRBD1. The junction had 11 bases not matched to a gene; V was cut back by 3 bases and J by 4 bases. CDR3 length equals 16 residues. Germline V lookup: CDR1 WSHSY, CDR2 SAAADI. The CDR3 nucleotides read TGCGCCAGCAGTGAAGGGGCGGACAGGTGGGGCTATGGCTACACCTTC. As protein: CASSEGADRWGYGYTF.

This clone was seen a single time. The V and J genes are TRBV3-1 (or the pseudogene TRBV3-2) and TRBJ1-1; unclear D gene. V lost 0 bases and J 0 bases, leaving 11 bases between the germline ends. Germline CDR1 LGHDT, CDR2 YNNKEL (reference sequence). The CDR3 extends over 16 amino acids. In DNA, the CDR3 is TGTGCCAGCAGCCAAGATCACAGTATACTGAACACTGAAGCTTTCTTT. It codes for CASSQDHSILNTEAFF.

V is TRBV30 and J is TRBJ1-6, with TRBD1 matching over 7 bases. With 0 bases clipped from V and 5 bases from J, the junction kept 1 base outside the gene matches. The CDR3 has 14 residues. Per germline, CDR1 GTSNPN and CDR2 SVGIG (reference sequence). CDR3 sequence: CAWSVGTDNSPLHF. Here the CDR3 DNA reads TGTGCCTGGAGTGTAGGGACAGATAATTCACCCCTCCACTTT.

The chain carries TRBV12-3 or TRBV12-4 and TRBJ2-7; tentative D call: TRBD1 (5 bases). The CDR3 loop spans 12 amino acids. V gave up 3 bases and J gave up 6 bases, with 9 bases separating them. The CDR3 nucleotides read TGTGCCAGCAGTTTGACAGCCTCCGAGCAGTACTTC. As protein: CASSLTASEQYF.

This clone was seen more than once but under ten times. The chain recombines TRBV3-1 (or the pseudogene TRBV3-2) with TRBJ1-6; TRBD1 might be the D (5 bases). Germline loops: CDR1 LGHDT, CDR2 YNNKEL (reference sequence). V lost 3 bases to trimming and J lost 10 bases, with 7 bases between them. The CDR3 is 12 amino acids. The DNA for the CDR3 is TGTGCCAGCAGCCACAGGGTGTCACCCCTCCACTTT. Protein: CASSHRVSPLHF.

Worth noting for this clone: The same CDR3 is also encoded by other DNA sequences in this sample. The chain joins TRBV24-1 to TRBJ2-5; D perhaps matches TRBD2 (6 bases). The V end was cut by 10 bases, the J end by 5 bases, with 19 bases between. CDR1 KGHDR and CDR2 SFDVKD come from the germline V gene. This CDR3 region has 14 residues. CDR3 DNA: TGTGCCACTGCCCTAACGGGAGAGGGTGAGACCCAGTACTTC. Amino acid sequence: CATALTGEGETQYF.

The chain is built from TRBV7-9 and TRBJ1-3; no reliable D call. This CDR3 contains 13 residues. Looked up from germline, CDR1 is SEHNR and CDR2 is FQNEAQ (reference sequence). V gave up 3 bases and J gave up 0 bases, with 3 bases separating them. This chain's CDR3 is CASSFYSGNTIYF. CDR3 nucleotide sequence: TGTGCCAGCAGCTTTTACTCTGGAAACACCATATATTTT.

CDR3 protein: CASSLSGQGSSPLHF. Here the CDR3 DNA reads TGTGCCAGCAGCTTATCGGGACAGGGGAGTTCACCCCTCCACTTT. The chain uses TRBV7-3 and TRBJ1-6, with 10 bases that match TRBD1. The CDR3 length is 15 residues. Unmatched junction bases numbered 4, after V lost 2 bases and J lost 9 bases. Germline assignment: CDR1 SGHTA and CDR2 FQGTGA. Based on the CDR3 plus reference TRBV7-3 and TRBJ1-6, the full variable domain is GAGVSQTPSNKVTEKGKYVELRCDPISGHTALYWYRQSLGQGPEFLIYFQGTGAADDSGLPNDRFFAVRPEGSVSTLKIQRTERGDSAVYLCASSLSGQGSSPLHFGNGTRLTVT.

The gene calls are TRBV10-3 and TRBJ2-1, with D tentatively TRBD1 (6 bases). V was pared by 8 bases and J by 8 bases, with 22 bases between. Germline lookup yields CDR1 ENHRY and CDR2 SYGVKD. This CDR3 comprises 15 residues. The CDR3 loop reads CAIGSAQGLGYEQFF. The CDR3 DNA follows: TGTGCCATCGGCTCGGCGCAGGGGCTTGGGTATGAGCAGTTCTTC.

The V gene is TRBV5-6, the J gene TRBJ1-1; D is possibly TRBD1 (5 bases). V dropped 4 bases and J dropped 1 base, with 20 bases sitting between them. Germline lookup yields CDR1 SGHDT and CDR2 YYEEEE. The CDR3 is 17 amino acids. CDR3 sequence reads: CASSQVGGTFENTEAFF. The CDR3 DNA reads TGTGCCAGCAGCCAAGTCGGGGGGACTTTTGAGAACACTGAAGCTTTCTTT.

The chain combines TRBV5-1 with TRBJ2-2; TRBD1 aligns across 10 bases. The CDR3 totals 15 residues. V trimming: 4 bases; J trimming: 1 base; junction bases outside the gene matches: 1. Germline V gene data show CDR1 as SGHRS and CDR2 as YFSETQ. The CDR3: CASSRTGGNTGELFF. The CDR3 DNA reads TGCGCCAGCAGCAGGACAGGGGGGAACACCGGGGAGCTGTTTTTT.

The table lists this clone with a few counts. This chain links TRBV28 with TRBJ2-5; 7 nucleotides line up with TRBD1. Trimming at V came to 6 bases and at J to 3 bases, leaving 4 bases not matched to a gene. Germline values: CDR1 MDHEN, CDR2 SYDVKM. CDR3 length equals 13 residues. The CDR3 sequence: CASRPGQEETQYF. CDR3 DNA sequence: TGTGCCAGCAGACCTGGACAGGAAGAGACCCAGTACTTC. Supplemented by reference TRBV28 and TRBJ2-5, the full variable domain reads DVKVTQSSRYLVKRTGEKVFLECVQDMDHENMFWYRQDPGLGLRLIYFSYDVKMKEKGDIPEGYSVSREKKERFSLILESASTNQTSMYLCASRPGQEETQYFGPGTRLLVL.

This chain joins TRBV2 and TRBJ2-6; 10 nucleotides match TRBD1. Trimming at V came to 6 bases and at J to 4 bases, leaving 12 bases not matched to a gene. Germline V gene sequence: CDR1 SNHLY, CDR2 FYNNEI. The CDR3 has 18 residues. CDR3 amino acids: CASRGRRQGAEGANVLTF. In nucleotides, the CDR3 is TGTGCCAGCAGAGGGCGACGACAGGGGGCGGAGGGGGCCAACGTCCTGACTTTC.